The clone carrying this TCR beta chain was seen just once. Some clones are missing from TCRdb's copy, which holds only in-frame ones; the method was immunoSEQ multiplex PCR. In the table there are 95,000 to 130,000 clones, approximately 90% of which are singletons. This sample is drawn from a study of blood T cell repertoires in COVID-19. Trimming at V came to 5 bases and at J to 6 bases, leaving 6 bases not matched to a gene. CDR1 is LNHNV and CDR2 is YYDKDF in the germline V gene (reference sequence). CDR3 length: 14 residues. The sequence came from a human donor with active COVID-19. The donor label of this sample is uncertain. The sequencing input was peripheral blood. The V and J genes are TRBV15 and TRBJ2-2; 7 nucleotides line up with TRBD2. The CDR3 is CATSGLGSPGELFF. The CDR3 DNA reads TGTGCCACCAGCGGACTAGGGTCCCCCGGGGAGCTGTTTTTT. The full variable domain, rest sourced from reference TRBV15 and TRBJ2-2, is DAMVIQNPRYQVTQFGKPVTLSCSQTLNHNVMYWYQQKSSQAPKLLFHYYDKDFNNEADTPDNFQSRRPNTSFCFLDIRSPGLGDTAMYLCATSGLGSPGELFFGEGSRLTVL.